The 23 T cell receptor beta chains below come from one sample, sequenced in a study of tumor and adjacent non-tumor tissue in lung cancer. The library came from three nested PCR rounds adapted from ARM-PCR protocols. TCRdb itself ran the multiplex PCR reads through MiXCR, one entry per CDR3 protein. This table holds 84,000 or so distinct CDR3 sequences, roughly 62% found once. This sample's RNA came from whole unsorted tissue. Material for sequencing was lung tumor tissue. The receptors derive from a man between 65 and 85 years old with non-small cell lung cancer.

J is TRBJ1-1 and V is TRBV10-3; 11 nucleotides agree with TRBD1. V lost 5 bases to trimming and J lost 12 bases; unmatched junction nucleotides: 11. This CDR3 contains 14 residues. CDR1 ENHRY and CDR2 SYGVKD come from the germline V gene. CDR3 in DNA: TGTGCCATCAGTAAGGACAGGGGGCATACTGGAACTTTCTTT. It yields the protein CAISKDRGHTGTFF.

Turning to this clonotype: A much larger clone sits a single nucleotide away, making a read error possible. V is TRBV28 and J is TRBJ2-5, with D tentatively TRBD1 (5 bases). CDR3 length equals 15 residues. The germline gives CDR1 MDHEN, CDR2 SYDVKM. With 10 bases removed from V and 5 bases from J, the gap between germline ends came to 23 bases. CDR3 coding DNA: TGTGCCACCTCTCGGAAGACAGTGGCTTACGAGACCCAGTACTTC. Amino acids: CATSRKTVAYETQYF.

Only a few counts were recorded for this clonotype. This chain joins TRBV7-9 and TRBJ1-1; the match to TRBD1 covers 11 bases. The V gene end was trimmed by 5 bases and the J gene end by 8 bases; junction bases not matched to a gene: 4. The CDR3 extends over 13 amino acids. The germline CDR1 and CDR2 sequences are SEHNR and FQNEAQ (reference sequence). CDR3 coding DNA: TGTGCCAGCAGCCCACGGACAGGGGGCGAAGCTTTCTTT. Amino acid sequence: CASSPRTGGEAFF.

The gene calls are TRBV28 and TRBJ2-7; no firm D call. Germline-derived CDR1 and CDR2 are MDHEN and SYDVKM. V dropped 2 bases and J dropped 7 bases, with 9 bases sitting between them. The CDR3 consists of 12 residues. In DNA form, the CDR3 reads TGTGCCAGCAGTTTAAGTGGCAATGAGCAGTACTTC. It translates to CASSLSGNEQYF.

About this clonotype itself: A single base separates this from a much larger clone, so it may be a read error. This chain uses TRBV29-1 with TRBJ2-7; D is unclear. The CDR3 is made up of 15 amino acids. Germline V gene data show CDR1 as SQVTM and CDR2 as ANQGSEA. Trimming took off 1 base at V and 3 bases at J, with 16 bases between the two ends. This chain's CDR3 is CSVEVWVGSHYEQYF. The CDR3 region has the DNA TGCAGCGTTGAAGTTTGGGTGGGGTCACACTACGAGCAGTACTTC.

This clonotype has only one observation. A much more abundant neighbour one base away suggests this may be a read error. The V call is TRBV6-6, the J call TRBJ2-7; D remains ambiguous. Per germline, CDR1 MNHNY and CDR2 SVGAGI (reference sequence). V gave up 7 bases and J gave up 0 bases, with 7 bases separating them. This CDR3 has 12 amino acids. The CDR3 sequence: CASTMSSYEQYF. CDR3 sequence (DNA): TGTGCCAGCACCATGAGCTCCTACGAGCAGTACTTC.

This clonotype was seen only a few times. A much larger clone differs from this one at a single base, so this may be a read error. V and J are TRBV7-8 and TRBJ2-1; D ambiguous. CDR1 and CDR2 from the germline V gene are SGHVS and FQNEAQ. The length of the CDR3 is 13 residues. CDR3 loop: CARSLYSVNEQFF. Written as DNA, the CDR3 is TGTGCCAGGAGCTTATACTCCGTCAATGAGCAGTTCTTC.

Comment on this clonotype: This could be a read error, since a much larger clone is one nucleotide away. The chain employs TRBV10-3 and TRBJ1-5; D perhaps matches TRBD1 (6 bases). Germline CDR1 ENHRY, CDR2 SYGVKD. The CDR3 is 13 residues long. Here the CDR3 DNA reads TGTGTCATGGGCGGGACACCCAATCAGCCCCAGCATTTT. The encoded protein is CVMGGTPNQPQHF.

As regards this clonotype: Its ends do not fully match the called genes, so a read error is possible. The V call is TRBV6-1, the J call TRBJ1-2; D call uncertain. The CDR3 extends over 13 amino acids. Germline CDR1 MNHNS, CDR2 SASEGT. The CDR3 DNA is TGTGTCAGCAGTGAGCATCTCGGATATGGATATACCTTC. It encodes CVSSEHLGYGYTF.

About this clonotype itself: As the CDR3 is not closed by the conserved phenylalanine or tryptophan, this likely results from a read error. DNA for the CDR3: TGTGCCAGTAGCCCACTGGGACCAAGCGGGGAGCTGTTTTCT. Its protein product is CASSPLGPSGELFS. The rearrangement links TRBV11-2 to TRBJ2-2; D is perhaps TRBD1 or TRBD2 (5 bases each). The CDR3 has 14 residues. CDR1 is SGHAT, CDR2 FQNNGV, per germline. The V gene lost 9 bases and the J gene lost 7 bases, with 18 bases spanning the gap.

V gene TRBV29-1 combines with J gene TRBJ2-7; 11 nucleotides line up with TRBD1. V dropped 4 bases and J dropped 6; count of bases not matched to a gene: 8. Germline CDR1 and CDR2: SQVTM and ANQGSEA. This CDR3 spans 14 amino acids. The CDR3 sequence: CSVGSGTGGSEQYF. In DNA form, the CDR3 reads TGCAGCGTTGGGAGCGGGACAGGGGGGTCCGAGCAGTACTTC.

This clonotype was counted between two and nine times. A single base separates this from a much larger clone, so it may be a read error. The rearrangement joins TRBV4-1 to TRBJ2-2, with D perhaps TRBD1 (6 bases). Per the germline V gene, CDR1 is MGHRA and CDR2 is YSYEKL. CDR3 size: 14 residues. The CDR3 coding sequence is TGCGTCAGCAGCCAGAACAGGGTATCTGGGGAGCTGTTTTTT. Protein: CVSSQNRVSGELFF.

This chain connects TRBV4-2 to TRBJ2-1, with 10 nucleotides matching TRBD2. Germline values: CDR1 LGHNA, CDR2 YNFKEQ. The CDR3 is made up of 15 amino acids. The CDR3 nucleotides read TGTGCAGGCAGCCAAGCGGCTAGCGGGAGTGGCGAGCAGTTCTTC. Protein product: CAGSQAASGSGEQFF.

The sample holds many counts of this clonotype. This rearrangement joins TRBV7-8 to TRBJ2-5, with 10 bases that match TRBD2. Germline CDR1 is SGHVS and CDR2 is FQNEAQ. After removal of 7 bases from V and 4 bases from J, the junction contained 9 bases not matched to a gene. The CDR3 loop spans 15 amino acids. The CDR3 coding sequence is TGTGCCAGCAACATAGAGGGACTAGCGCGAGAGACCCAGTACTTC. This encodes CASNIEGLARETQYF.

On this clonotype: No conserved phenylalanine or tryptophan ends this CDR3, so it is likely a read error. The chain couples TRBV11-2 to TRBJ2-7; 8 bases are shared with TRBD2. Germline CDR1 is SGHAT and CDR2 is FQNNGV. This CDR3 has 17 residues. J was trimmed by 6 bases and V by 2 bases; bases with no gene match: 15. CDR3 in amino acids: CASSLNPGLEGVREQYL. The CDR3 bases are TGTGCCAGCAGCTTAAACCCGGGACTAGAGGGAGTTCGCGAGCAGTACTTG.

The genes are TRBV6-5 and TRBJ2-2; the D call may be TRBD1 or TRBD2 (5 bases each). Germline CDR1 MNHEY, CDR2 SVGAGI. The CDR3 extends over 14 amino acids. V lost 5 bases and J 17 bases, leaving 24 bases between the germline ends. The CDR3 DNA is TGTGCCAGCAGTGGGCAAGGGGCCACCGGGGATCTATTTTTT. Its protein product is CASSGQGATGDLFF.

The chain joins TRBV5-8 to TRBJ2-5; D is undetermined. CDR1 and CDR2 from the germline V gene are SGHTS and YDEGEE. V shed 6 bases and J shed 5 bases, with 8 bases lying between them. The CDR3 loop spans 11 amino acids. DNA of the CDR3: TGTGCCAGCATCATGTGGGAGACCCAGTACTTC. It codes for CASIMWETQYF.

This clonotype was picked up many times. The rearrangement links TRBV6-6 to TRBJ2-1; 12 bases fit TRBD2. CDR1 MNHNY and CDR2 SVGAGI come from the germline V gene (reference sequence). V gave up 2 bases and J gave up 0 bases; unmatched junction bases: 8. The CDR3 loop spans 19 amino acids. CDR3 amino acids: CASSYNPGLAGLSYNEQFF. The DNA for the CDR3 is TGTGCCAGCAGTTACAACCCGGGACTAGCGGGTCTCTCCTACAATGAGCAGTTCTTC.

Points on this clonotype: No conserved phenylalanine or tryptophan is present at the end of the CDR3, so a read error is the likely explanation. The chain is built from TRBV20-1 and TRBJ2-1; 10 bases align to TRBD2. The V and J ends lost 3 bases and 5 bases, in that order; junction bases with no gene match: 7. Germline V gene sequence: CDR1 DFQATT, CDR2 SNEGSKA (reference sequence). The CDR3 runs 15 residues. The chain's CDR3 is CSASPSGRANNEQFL. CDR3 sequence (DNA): TGCAGTGCTAGCCCCAGCGGGAGGGCGAACAATGAGCAGTTCTTA.

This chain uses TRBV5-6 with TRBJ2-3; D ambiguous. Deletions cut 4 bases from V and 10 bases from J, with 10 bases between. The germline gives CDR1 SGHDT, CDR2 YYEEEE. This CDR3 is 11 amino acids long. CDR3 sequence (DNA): TGTGCCAGCAGCCTCCGCGATTCGCAGTATTTT. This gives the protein CASSLRDSQYF.

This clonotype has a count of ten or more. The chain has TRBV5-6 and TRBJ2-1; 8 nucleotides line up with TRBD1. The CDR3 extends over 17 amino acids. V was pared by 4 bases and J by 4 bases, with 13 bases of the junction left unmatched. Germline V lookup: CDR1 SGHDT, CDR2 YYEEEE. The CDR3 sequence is CASSLLTRDRLYNEQFF. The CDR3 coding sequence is TGTGCCAGCAGCCTACTGACCCGGGACAGGCTGTACAATGAGCAGTTCTTC.

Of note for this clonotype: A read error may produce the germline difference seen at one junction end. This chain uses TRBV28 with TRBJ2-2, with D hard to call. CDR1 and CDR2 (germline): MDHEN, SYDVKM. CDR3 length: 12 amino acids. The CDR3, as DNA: TGTGCCAACAGTTTATCGGGCCTGGAGCTGTTTTTT. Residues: CANSLSGLELFF.

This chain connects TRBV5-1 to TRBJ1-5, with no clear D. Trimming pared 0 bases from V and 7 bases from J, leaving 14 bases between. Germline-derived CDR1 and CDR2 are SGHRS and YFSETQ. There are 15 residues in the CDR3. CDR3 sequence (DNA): TGCGCCAGCAGCTTGGAAGGTTCGGGAGGCCAGCCCCAGCATTTT. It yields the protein CASSLEGSGGQPQHF. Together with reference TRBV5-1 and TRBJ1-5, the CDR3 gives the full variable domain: KAGVTQTPRYLIKTRGQQVTLSCSPISGHRSVSWYQQTPGQGLQFLFEYFSETQRNKGNFPGRFSGRQFSNSRSEMNVSTLELGDSALYLCASSLEGSGGQPQHFGDGTRLSIL.